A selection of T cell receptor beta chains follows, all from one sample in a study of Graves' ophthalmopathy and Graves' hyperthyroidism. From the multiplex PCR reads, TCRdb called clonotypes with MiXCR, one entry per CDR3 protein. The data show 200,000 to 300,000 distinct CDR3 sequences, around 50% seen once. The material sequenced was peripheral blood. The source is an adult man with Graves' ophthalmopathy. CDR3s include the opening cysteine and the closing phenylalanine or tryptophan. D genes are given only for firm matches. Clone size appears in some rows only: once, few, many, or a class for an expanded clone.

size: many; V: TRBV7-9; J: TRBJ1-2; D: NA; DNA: TGTGCCAGCAGCCGGGGTCAGGGACCGGGCTATGGCTACACCTTC; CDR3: CASSRGQGPGYGYTF
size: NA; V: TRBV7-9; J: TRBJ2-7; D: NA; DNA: TGTGCCAGCAGCCAAGTAGGCAGGTCCTACGAGCAGTACTTC; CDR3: CASSQVGRSYEQYF
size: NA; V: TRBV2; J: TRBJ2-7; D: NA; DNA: TGTGCCAGCAACATCGACCTTCACAATGAGCAGTACTTC; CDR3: CASNIDLHNEQYF
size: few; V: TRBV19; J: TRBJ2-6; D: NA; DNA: TGTGCCAGTAGTATAGCGGGGCTCTCTGGGGCCAACGTCCTGACTTTC; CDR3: CASSIAGLSGANVLTF
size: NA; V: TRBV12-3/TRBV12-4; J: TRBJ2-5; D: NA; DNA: TGTGCCAGTAGGACCCAGTACTTC; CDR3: CASRTQYF
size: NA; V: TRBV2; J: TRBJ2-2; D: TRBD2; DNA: TGTGCCAGCAGTGAAGCGCTAATAGCGGGGGTTGCTGGGGAGCTGTTTTTT; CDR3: CASSEALIAGVAGELFF
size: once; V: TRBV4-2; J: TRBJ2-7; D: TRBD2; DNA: TGTGCCAGCACCGAATTTAGCGGGGGAGACTTCTACGAGCAGTACTTC; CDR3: CASTEFSGGDFYEQYF
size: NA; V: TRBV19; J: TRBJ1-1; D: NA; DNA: TGTGCCAGTAGTAACGCCCGGGGGGCGATGAACACTGAAGCTTTCTTT; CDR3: CASSNARGAMNTEAFF
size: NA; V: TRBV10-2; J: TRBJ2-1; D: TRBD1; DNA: TGCGCCAGCAGTGGGACCAGGGACAGGTACAATGAGCAGTTCTTC; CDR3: CASSGTRDRYNEQFF
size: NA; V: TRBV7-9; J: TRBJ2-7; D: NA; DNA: TGTGCCAGCAGCTTAGTAGGGGACACCTACGAGCAGTACTTC; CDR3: CASSLVGDTYEQYF
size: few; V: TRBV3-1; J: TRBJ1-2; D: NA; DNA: TGTGCCAGCAGCCGCCGAGGCTATGGCTACACCTTC; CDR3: CASSRRGYGYTF
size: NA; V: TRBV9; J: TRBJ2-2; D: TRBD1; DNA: TGTGCCAGCAGCCGGGACAGATCGAACACCGGGGAGCTGTTTTTT; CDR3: CASSRDRSNTGELFF
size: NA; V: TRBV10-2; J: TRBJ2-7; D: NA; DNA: TGCGCCAGCAGTGAGTCGGTAGGGGCCGAGCAGTACTTC; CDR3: CASSESVGAEQYF
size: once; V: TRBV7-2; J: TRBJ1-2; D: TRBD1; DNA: TGTGCCAGCAGCTCCAGACAGGGCAAATATGGCTACACCTTC; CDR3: CASSSRQGKYGYTF
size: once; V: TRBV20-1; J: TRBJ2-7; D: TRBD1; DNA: TGCAGTGCTAGAGACCGCCTTAGGGACAGGGGTTACGAGCAGTACTTC; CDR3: CSARDRLRDRGYEQYF
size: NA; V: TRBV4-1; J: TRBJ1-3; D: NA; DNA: TGCGCCAGCAGCCAAGGCGCTCTTCCTTTCTCTGGAAACACCATATATTTT; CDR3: CASSQGALPFSGNTIYF
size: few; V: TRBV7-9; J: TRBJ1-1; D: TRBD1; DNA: TGTGCCAGCAGCTTACGACAGGGGGACACTGAAGCTTTCTTT; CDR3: CASSLRQGDTEAFF
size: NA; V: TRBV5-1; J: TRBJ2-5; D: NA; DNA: TGCGCCAGCAGCGTGACAGTAACGGGCGAGACCCAGTACTTC; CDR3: CASSVTVTGETQYF
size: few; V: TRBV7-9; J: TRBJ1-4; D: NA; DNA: TGTGCCAGCAGCTTCCGATCGGGCATGCGGGAAAAACTGTTTTTT; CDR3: CASSFRSGMREKLFF
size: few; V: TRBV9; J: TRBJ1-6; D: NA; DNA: TGTGCCAGCAGAACGGGCCAACGGATAAGAAATTCACCCCTCCACTTT; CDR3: CASRTGQRIRNSPLHF
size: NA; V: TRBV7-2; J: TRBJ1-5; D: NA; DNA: TGTGCCAGCAGCGGACGTGGCTCGACCTTAGCGGGTCAGCCCCAGCATTTT; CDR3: CASSGRGSTLAGQPQHF
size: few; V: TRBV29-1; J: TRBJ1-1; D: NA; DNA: TGCAGCGTTAACTCTATGGTGGGGTTCACTGAAGCTTTCTTT; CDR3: CSVNSMVGFTEAFF
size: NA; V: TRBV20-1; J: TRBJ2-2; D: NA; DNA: TGCAGTGCTAGAGGGGATGGGGAGCTGTTTTTT; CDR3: CSARGDGELFF
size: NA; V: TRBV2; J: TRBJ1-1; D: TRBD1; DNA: TGTGCCAGCGGCGGACAGGCGCTCACTGAAGCTTTCTTT; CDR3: CASGGQALTEAFF